These T cell receptor beta chains were read from a single sample in a study of blood T cells in healthy people across ages. TCRdb re-called the 5' RACE reads with MiXCR, one entry per CDR3 protein. The sample comprises about 620,000 distinct CDR3 sequences, more than 45% of which are singletons, and approximately 12% rests with the top ten. Source material: blood. These receptors were taken from an elderly woman in good health. The CDR3 runs from the conserved cysteine through the conserved F or W. A D gene is named only where the DNA matches it firmly. Clone size, where shown, is once, few, many, or a class for clones that have expanded.

clone_size: -
d_call: -
j_call: TRBJ2-3
v_call: TRBV11-1
cdr3_aa: CASSLVGITQYF
cdr3_nt: TGTGCCAGCAGCTTAGTAGGAATTACGCAGTATTTT

clone_size: many
d_call: -
j_call: TRBJ2-5
v_call: TRBV3-1
cdr3_aa: CASSQDVGAAQETQYF
cdr3_nt: TGTGCCAGCAGCCAAGACGTGGGGGCGGCCCAAGAGACCCAGTACTTC

clone_size: -
d_call: -
j_call: TRBJ2-2
v_call: TRBV10-3
cdr3_aa: CAISVGGPNTGELFF
cdr3_nt: TGTGCCATCAGTGTGGGCGGACCGAACACCGGGGAGCTGTTTTTT

clone_size: -
d_call: -
j_call: TRBJ1-4
v_call: TRBV29-1
cdr3_aa: CSVAGTGTTNEKLFF
cdr3_nt: TGCAGCGTTGCCGGGACGGGGACAACTAATGAAAAACTGTTTTTT

clone_size: once
d_call: -
j_call: TRBJ2-5
v_call: TRBV5-1
cdr3_aa: CVSSLVGGTPGGEQYF
cdr3_nt: TGCGTCAGCAGCTTGGTTGGAGGGACCCCCGGCGGAGAGCAGTACTTC

clone_size: -
d_call: TRBD2
j_call: TRBJ2-7
v_call: TRBV20-1
cdr3_aa: CSASSGSSYEQYF
cdr3_nt: TGCAGTGCCTCTAGCGGGAGCTCCTACGAGCAGTACTTC

clone_size: -
d_call: TRBD1
j_call: TRBJ2-1
v_call: TRBV14
cdr3_aa: CASSQEVGTGGAPGYNEQFF
cdr3_nt: TGTGCCAGCAGCCAAGAGGTTGGGACAGGGGGCGCGCCGGGGTACAATGAGCAGTTCTTC

clone_size: -
d_call: -
j_call: TRBJ2-1
v_call: TRBV6-4
cdr3_aa: CASSAFGGAWVPEQFF
cdr3_nt: TGTGCCAGCAGTGCCTTTGGCGGGGCCTGGGTGCCGGAGCAGTTCTTC

clone_size: few
d_call: -
j_call: TRBJ1-5
v_call: TRBV3-1
cdr3_aa: CASSQAPLESNQPQHF
cdr3_nt: TGTGCCAGCAGCCAAGCCCCCTTGGAGAGCAATCAGCCCCAGCATTTT

clone_size: -
d_call: -
j_call: TRBJ2-5
v_call: TRBV5-5
cdr3_aa: CASSWTFEETQYF
cdr3_nt: TGTGCCAGCAGTTGGACTTTTGAAGAGACCCAGTACTTC

clone_size: many
d_call: -
j_call: TRBJ2-5
v_call: TRBV10-3
cdr3_aa: CAISEVREETQYF
cdr3_nt: TGTGCCATCAGTGAAGTCCGGGAAGAGACCCAGTACTTC

clone_size: -
d_call: TRBD1
j_call: TRBJ1-2
v_call: TRBV28
cdr3_aa: CASSLPGQGNYGYTF
cdr3_nt: TGTGCCAGCAGTTTACCGGGACAGGGGAACTATGGCTACACCTTC

clone_size: -
d_call: -
j_call: TRBJ2-5
v_call: TRBV24-1
cdr3_aa: CATRQRSWETQYF
cdr3_nt: TGTGCCACCCGACAGAGGAGTTGGGAGACCCAGTACTTC

clone_size: -
d_call: -
j_call: TRBJ2-1
v_call: TRBV14
cdr3_aa: CASSQAAYKQFF
cdr3_nt: TGTGCCAGCAGCCAAGCCGCCTATAAGCAGTTCTTC

clone_size: many
d_call: -
j_call: TRBJ1-2
v_call: TRBV5-8
cdr3_aa: CASSLARQVYGYTF
cdr3_nt: TGTGCCAGCAGCTTGGCCAGACAGGTCTATGGCTACACCTTC

clone_size: -
d_call: -
j_call: TRBJ2-5
v_call: TRBV29-1
cdr3_aa: CSVEEGRTSQETQYF
cdr3_nt: TGCAGCGTTGAAGAAGGCAGGACGTCCCAAGAGACCCAGTACTTC